Included here is one T cell receptor (beta chain) sequence, with context. The sample is drawn from a study of T cells in Graves' hyperthyroidism and ophthalmopathy. Not enrolled were patients with uncontrolled infection, other autoimmune disease, pregnancy or lactation. The TCR beta CDR3 regions underwent amplification using RNA transcripts as the source. In the first-round RT-PCR of the TCR CDR3, the HTBI primer set was used. One entry per CDR3 protein results from TCRdb running MiXCR on the multiplex PCR reads. The sample has 500,000 to 800,000 distinct CDR3 sequences, about 45% seen once. The CDR3 covers 15 residues. Looked up from germline, CDR1 is SGDLS and CDR2 is YYNGEE. With 1 base removed from V and 0 bases from J, the gap between germline ends came to 7 bases.

This chain uses TRBV9 with TRBJ2-2; D is unclear. The source material was peripheral blood or thyroid tissue (not recorded which). The sequence was obtained from an adult man with Graves' disease, either hyperthyroidism or ophthalmopathy (not recorded which). CDR3 sequence (DNA): TGTGCCAGCAGCGTAACACTCGCGAACACCGGGGAGCTGTTTTTT. Protein: CASSVTLANTGELFF.